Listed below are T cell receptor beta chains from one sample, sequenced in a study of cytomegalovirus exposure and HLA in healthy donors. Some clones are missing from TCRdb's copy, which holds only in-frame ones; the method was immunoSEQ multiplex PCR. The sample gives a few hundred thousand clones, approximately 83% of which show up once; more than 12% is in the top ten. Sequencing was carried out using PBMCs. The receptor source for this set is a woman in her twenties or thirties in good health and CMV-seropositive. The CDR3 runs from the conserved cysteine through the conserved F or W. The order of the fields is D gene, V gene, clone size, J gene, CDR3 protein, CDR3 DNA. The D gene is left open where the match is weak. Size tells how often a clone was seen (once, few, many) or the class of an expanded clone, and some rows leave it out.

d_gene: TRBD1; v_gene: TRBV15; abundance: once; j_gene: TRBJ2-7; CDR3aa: CATSRDRTGGHGEQYF; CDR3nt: TGTGCCACCAGCAGAGATAGGACAGGGGGTCATGGCGAGCAGTACTTC
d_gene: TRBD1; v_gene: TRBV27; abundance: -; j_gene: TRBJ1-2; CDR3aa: CASSTRQGTYGYTF; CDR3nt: TGTGCCAGCAGTACTCGACAGGGAACTTATGGCTACACCTTC
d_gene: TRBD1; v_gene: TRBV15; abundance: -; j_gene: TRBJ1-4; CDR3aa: CATSRGQSTNEKLFF; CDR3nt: TGTGCCACCAGCAGGGGACAGTCAACTAATGAAAAACTGTTCTTT
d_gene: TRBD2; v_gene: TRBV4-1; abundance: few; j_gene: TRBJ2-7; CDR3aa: CASSGTSHEQYF; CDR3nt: TGCGCCAGCAGCGGGACTAGCCACGAGCAGTACTTC
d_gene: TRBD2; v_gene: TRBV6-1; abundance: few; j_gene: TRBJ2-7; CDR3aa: CASSAGLADLYEQYF; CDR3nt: TGTGCCAGCAGTGCCGGACTAGCGGACTTGTACGAGCAGTACTTC
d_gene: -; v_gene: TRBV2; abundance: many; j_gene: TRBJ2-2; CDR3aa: CASTAGPSTGELFF; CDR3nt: TGTGCCAGCACCGCGGGACCAAGCACCGGGGAGCTGTTTTTT
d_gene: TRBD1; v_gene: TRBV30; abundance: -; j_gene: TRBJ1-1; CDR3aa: CALESGRQGALYYTEAFF; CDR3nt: TGTGCACTGGAGAGTGGGCGACAGGGGGCCCTTTATTACACTGAAGCTTTCTTT
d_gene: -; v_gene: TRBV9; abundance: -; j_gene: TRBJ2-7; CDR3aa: CASSVEGLPTYEQYF; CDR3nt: TGTGCCAGCAGCGTAGAAGGACTCCCTACCTACGAGCAGTACTTC
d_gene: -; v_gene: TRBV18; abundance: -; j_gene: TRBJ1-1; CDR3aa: CASSPLRGATEAFF; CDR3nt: TGTGCCAGCTCACCATTGAGAGGGGCAACTGAAGCTTTCTTT
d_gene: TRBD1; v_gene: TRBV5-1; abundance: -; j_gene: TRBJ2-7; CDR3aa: CASSIGTGGYEQYF; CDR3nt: TGCGCCAGCAGCATCGGGACAGGGGGGTACGAGCAGTACTTC
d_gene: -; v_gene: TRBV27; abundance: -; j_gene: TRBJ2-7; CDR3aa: CASSFSDQAYEQYF; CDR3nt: TGTGCCAGCAGTTTTTCCGACCAGGCCTACGAGCAGTACTTC
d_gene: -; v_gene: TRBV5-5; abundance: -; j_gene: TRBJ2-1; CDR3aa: CASSLSVAERDNEQFF; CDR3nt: TGTGCCAGCAGCCTCTCGGTTGCGGAGCGGGACAATGAGCAGTTCTTC
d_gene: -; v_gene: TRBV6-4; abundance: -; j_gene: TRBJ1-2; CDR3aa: CASSDSNYGYTF; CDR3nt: TGTGCCAGCAGTGACTCCAACTATGGCTACACCTTC
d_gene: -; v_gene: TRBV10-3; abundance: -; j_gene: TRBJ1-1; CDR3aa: CAIRAGTEAFF; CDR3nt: TGTGCCATCAGAGCCGGGACCGAAGCTTTCTTT
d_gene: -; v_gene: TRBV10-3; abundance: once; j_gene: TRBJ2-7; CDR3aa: CAIQTDTYEQYF; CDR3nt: TGTGCCATTCAGACAGACACCTACGAGCAGTACTTC
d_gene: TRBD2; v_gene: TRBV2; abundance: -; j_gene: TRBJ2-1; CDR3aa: CASSDFSGTSGWNNEQFF; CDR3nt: TGTGCCAGCAGTGATTTCTCAGGTACTAGCGGATGGAACAATGAGCAGTTCTTC
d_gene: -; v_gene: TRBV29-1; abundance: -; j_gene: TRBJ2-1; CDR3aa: CSVNGRKSYNEQFF; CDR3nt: TGCAGCGTTAACGGGAGAAAGTCCTACAATGAGCAGTTCTTC
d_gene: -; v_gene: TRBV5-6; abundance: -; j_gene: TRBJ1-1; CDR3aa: CASSLLPGTTEAFF; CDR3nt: TGTGCCAGCAGCTTACTACCAGGGACCACTGAAGCTTTCTTT
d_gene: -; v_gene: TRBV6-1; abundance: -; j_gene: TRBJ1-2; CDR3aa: CATAGYLNYGYTF; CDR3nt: TGTGCCACCGCAGGCTATCTTAACTATGGCTACACCTTC
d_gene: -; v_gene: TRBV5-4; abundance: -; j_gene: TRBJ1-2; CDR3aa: CASSVGGAGVNYGYTF; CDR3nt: TGTGCCAGCAGCGTAGGTGGGGCAGGAGTTAACTATGGCTACACCTTC
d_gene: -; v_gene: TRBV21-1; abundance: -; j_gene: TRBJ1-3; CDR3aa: CASSKWDRGSGNTIYF; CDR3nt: TGTGCCAGCAGCAAATGGGACAGGGGCTCTGGAAACACCATATATTTT
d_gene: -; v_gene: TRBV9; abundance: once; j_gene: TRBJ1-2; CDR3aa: CASSAGGRADYGYTF; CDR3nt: TGTGCCAGCAGCGCCGGTGGGAGGGCCGATTATGGCTACACCTTC
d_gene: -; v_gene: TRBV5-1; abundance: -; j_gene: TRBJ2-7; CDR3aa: CASSPRPTYEQYF; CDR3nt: TGCGCCAGCAGCCCGAGACCTACCTACGAGCAGTACTTC
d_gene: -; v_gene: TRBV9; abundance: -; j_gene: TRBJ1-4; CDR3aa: CASSVDGTKMREKLFF; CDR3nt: TGTGCCAGCAGCGTGGATGGGACAAAAATGAGGGAAAAACTGTTTTTT
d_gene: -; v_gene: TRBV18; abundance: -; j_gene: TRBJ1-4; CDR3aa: CASSPQQYSNEKLFF; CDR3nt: TGTGCCAGCTCACCCCAACAGTACTCAAATGAAAAACTGTTTTTT
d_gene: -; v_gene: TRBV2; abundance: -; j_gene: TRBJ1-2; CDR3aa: CATPSAGMNYGYTF; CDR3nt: TGTGCCACCCCTTCGGCAGGGATGAACTATGGCTACACCTTC
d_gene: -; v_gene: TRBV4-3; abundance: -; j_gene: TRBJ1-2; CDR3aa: CASSQDWQGDGYTF; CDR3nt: TGCGCCAGCAGCCAAGATTGGCAAGGGGATGGCTACACCTTC
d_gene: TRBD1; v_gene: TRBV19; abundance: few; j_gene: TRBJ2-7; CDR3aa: CASSTTGGPEQYF; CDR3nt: TGTGCCAGTAGTACGACAGGGGGCCCCGAGCAGTACTTC
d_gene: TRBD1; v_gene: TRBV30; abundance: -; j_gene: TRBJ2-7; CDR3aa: CAWSDGQGSYEQYF; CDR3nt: TGTGCCTGGAGTGACGGACAGGGCTCCTACGAGCAGTACTTC
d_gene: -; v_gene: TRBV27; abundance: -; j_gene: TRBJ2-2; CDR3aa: CASSPWPGHTGELFF; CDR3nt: TGTGCCAGCAGCCCGTGGCCGGGCCACACCGGGGAGCTGTTTTTT
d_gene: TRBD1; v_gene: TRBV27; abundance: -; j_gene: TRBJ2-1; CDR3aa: CASSSGTGGRNEQFF; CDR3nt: TGTGCCAGCAGCTCCGGGACAGGGGGCAGGAATGAGCAGTTCTTC
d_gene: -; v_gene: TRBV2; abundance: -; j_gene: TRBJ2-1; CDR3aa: CASTGFNEQFF; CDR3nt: TGTGCCAGCACGGGGTTCAATGAGCAGTTCTTC
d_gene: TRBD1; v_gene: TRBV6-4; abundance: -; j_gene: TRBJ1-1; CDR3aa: CASRQGALIPEAFF; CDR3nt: TGTGCCAGCAGACAGGGGGCGTTAATCCCTGAAGCTTTCTTT
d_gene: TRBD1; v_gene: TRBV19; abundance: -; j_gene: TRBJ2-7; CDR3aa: CASSSTGGYEQYF; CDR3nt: TGTGCCAGTAGTAGTACAGGGGGATACGAGCAGTACTTC
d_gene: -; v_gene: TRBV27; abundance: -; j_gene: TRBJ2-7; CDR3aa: CASSLSTPTFGEQYF; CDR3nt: TGTGCCAGCAGTTTATCCACCCCCACCTTTGGAGAGCAGTACTTC
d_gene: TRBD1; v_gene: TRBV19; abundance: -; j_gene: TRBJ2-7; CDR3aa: CASSIRQGAWEQYF; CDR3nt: TGTGCCAGTAGTATTCGCCAGGGGGCGTGGGAGCAGTACTTC
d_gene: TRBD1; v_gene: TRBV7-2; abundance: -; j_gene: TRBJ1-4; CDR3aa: CASSPGQINEKLFF; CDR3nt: TGTGCCAGCAGCCCGGGACAGATTAATGAAAAACTGTTTTTT
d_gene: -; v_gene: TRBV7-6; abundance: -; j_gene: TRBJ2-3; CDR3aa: CASSFRERYTDTQYF; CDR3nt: TGTGCCAGCAGCTTTAGAGAGCGGTACACAGATACGCAGTATTTT
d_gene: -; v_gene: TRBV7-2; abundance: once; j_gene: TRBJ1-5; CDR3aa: CASSLLGGGDQPQHF; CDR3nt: TGTGCCAGCAGCCTGCTGGGGGGGGGCGATCAGCCCCAGCATTTT
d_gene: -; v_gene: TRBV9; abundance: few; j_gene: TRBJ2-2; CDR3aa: CASSVGTSTGELFF; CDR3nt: TGTGCCAGCAGCGTAGGGACGTCCACCGGGGAGCTGTTTTTT
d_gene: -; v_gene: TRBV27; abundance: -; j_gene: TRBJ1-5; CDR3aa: CASSSDSTNQPQHF; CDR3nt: TGTGCCAGCAGCTCCGACAGCACTAATCAGCCCCAGCATTTT
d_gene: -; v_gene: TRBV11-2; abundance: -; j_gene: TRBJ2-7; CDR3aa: CASSLVRNYEQYF; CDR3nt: TGTGCCAGCAGCTTAGTGAGAAACTACGAGCAGTACTTC
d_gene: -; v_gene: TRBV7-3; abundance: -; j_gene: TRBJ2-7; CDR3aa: CASSPGASSYEQYF; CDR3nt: TGTGCCAGTTCTCCGGGGGCCTCCAGCTACGAGCAGTACTTC
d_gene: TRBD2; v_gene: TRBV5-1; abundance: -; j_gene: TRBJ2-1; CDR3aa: CASSSSGSPYNEQFF; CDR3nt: TGCGCCAGCAGCTCTAGCGGCAGTCCCTACAATGAGCAGTTCTTC
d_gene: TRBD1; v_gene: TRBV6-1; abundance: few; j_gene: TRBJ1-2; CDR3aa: CASSVETGGDTF; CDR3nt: TGTGCCAGCAGTGTTGAGACAGGGGGTGACACCTTC
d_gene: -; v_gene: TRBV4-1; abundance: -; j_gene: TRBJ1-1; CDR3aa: CASSQDYVNTEAFF; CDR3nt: TGCGCCAGCAGCCAAGATTACGTGAACACTGAAGCTTTCTTT
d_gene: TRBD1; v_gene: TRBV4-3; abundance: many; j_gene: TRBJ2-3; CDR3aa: CASSQENRGTQYF; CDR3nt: TGCGCCAGCAGCCAAGAGAACAGGGGTACGCAGTATTTT
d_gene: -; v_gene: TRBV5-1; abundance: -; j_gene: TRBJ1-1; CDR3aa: CASSSDVVNTEAFF; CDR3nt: TGCGCCAGCAGCTCGGACGTAGTGAACACTGAAGCTTTCTTT
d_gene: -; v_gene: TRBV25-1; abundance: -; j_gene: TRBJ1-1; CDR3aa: CASSASTGGGTEAFF; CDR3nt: TGTGCCAGCAGTGCTTCGACAGGAGGAGGGACTGAAGCTTTCTTT
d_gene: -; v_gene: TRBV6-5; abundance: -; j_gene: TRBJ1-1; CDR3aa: CASSYVGSGRRTEAFF; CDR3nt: TGTGCCAGCAGTTATGTTGGGTCGGGGAGGAGAACTGAAGCTTTCTTT
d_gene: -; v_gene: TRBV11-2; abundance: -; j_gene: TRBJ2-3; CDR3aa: CAGRQADTQYF; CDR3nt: TGTGCCGGAAGACAAGCAGATACGCAGTATTTT
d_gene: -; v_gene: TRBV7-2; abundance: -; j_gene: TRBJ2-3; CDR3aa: CASSFRVSSVSSYTDTQYF; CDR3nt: TGTGCCAGCAGCTTCAGGGTATCTTCGGTCTCCTCTTACACAGATACGCAGTATTTT
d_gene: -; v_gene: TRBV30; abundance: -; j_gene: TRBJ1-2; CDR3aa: CACSPTGNYGYTF; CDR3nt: TGTGCCTGTTCCCCTACAGGGAACTATGGCTACACCTTC
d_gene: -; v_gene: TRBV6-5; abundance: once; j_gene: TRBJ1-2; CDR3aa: CASSPSGYGYTF; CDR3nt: TGTGCCAGCAGCCCCTCCGGGTATGGCTACACCTTC
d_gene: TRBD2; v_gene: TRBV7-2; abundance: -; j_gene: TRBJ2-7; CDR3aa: CASSPRGAGGPSYEQYF; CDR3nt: TGTGCCAGCAGCCCGAGAGGTGCGGGAGGCCCTTCCTACGAGCAGTACTTC
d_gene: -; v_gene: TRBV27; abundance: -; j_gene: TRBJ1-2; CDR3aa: CASRIDRFQGGYTF; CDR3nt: TGTGCCAGCAGAATAGACAGGTTCCAGGGTGGCTACACCTTC